This entry is about one T cell receptor (beta chain). The antigen is unknown. CDR3 length equals 16 residues. V dropped 5 bases and J dropped 6; count of bases not matched to a gene: 12. Germline assignment: CDR1 SEHNR and CDR2 FQNEAQ (reference sequence). This sample is part of a study of CD8+ T cells in alopecia areata. Study information: Disease severity was quantified as SALT score of affected scalp area.

RNA extraction and reverse transcription yielded cDNA as sequencing template. Method: immunoSEQ multiplex PCR; TCRdb's copy keeps in-frame clones and lacks some. Here the sample spans roughly 40,000 clones, roughly 65% being singletons. This sample's treatment: oral pan-JAK inhibitor, 5-10 mg twice daily. Study results and caveats: Scalp clonality, together with expanded CD8+ clones among the top 100, fell significantly with tofacitinib.

This receptor was identified in a human donor with alopecia areata. The J gene is TRBJ2-3, the V gene TRBV7-9; 9 bases align to TRBD1. The source material was CD8+ T cells sorted from blood, sampled at week 4, from a patient treated with tofacitinib. CDR3 bases: TGTGCCAGCAGCGCGTACGAAAGGACAGGGGATGATACGCAGTATTTT. It encodes CASSAYERTGDDTQYF.